What follows are 25 T cell receptor beta chains derived from one specimen sequenced in a study of CD8 T cells in Susac syndrome. Reverse transcription of about 0.45 to 1 ug RNA was carried out with random hexamers. TCRdb recomputed calls from the immunoSEQ multiplex PCR reads with MiXCR, one row per CDR3 protein. The top ten clones hold roughly 0.2% of a sample with under 70,000 distinct CDR3 sequences, approximately 92% of them seen once. Sequenced: CD8+ T cells from PBMCs. These receptors originate from a human donor in good health.

The DNA for the CDR3 is TGTGCCAGCTCACAGACAGCAAGGGAAGAGACCCAGTACTTC. Translated: CASSQTAREETQYF. The rearrangement uses TRBV18 and TRBJ2-5; tentative D call: TRBD1 (5 bases). The CDR3 consists of 14 residues. The germline V and J ends were trimmed by 4 bases and 3 bases, with 12 bases remaining between them. CDR1 and CDR2 (germline): KGHSH, LQKENI.

The V and J genes are TRBV30 and TRBJ2-1, with 8 positions matching TRBD1. This CDR3 spans 13 amino acids. CDR1 and CDR2 (germline): GTSNPN, SVGIG (reference sequence). With V trimmed by 2 bases and J by 5 bases, 2 bases remained unmatched. Written as DNA, the CDR3 is TGTGCCTGGAGTCAGGGGGCGGACAATGAGCAGTTCTTC. Translated, it gives CAWSQGADNEQFF.

This chain connects TRBV7-9 to TRBJ2-5, with D hard to call. The CDR3 has 16 residues. The V end lost 5 bases, the J end lost 5 bases, and 21 bases lay between the germline ends. Germline V lookup: CDR1 SEHNR, CDR2 FQNEAQ (reference sequence). The CDR3 DNA reads as TGTGCCAGCAGCCACTTAGAAGGATACCAGGAGGAGACCCAGTACTTC. It translates to CASSHLEGYQEETQYF.

V gene TRBV4-3 combines with J gene TRBJ1-6, with TRBD1 matching over 7 bases. J was trimmed by 7 bases and V by 0 bases; bases with no gene match: 3. This CDR3 has 15 residues. Germline assignment: CDR1 LGHNA and CDR2 YSLEER. CDR3 coding DNA: TGCGCCAGCAGCCAAGAAGGGACAGAGAATTCACCCCTCCACTTT. Translation gives CASSQEGTENSPLHF.

V gene TRBV19 combines with J gene TRBJ1-1, with unresolved D. The germline V gene encodes CDR1 LNHDA and CDR2 SQIVND (reference sequence). V lost 7 bases and J 4 bases, leaving 16 bases between the germline ends. This CDR3 contains 14 residues. The CDR3 DNA follows: TGTGCCAGTATATCGGGAAGAGAGGGCACTGAAGCTTTCTTT. This gives the protein CASISGREGTEAFF.

V and J are TRBV6-2 or TRBV6-3 and TRBJ2-7; TRBD1 matches 7 bases. V lost 4 bases, J lost 4 bases, and 10 bases stayed unmatched. CDR1 is MNHEY, CDR2 SVGEGT, per germline. The CDR3 runs 15 residues. This chain's CDR3 is CASSLSTGAIYEQYF. As DNA, the CDR3 is TGTGCCAGCAGTTTAAGTACAGGGGCAATATACGAGCAGTACTTC.

As DNA, the CDR3 is TGTGCCAGCAGTCGCAGTCCAGAGGTAGATACGCAGTATTTT. Its translation is CASSRSPEVDTQYF. This chain uses TRBV6-2 or TRBV6-3 with TRBJ2-3, with D hard to call. The CDR3 spans 14 residues. Trimming took 5 bases from V and 5 from J, leaving 14 bases between them. Germline V gene sequence: CDR1 MNHEY, CDR2 SVGEGT.

V is TRBV28 and J is TRBJ2-7; TRBD2 matches 7 bases. Trimming took 6 bases from V and 5 from J; bases not matched to a gene: 10. CDR1 and CDR2 from the germline V gene are MDHEN and SYDVKM. The CDR3 sequence is 14 residues long. CDR3 DNA sequence: TGTGCCAGCAGCCCGGGGGGTACCCCGAACGAGCAGTACTTC. This sequence encodes CASSPGGTPNEQYF.

The V call is TRBV7-9, the J call TRBJ2-1; 10 positions match TRBD2. V shed 1 base, J shed 6 bases, and the junction held 6 bases outside the gene matches. The CDR3 spans 16 residues. Germline V lookup: CDR1 SEHNR, CDR2 FQNEAQ (reference sequence). This CDR3 reads CASSLGRTSGSNEQFF. CDR3 DNA sequence: TGTGCCAGCAGCTTAGGACGGACTAGCGGCTCCAATGAGCAGTTCTTC.

The V gene is TRBV29-1, the J gene TRBJ2-7; tentatively, D is TRBD1 or TRBD2 (6 bases each). V was clipped by 7 bases and J by 1 base, with 14 bases between them. Germline V gives CDR1 SQVTM, CDR2 ANQGSEA. This CDR3 contains 13 residues. CDR3 sequence reads: CSGAEGGSYEQYF. The CDR3 DNA follows: TGCAGCGGAGCGGAGGGGGGATCCTACGAGCAGTACTTC.

V and J are TRBV6-5 and TRBJ2-1; D assignment may be TRBD1 or TRBD2 (5 bases each). CDR1 is MNHEY, CDR2 SVGAGI, per germline. The CDR3 runs 11 residues. The CDR3 region has the DNA TGTGGGAGGACACCGTACAATGAGCAGTTCTTC. Amino acids: CGRTPYNEQFF.

J is TRBJ2-1 and V is TRBV11-2; TRBD1 matches at 10 bases. From germline, CDR1 is SGHAT and CDR2 FQNNGV. The CDR3 is 15 residues long. After removal of 5 bases from V and 8 bases from J, the junction contained 9 bases not matched to a gene. The CDR3 spells CASSHGGQGWYEQFF. The CDR3 DNA reads TGTGCCAGCAGCCATGGGGGACAGGGGTGGTATGAGCAGTTCTTC.

This chain uses TRBV10-3 with TRBJ1-1; D may be TRBD1 (5 bases). The germline V gene has CDR1 ENHRY and CDR2 SYGVKD. The length of the CDR3 is 14 residues. Deletions cut 3 bases from V and 1 base from J, with 9 bases between. The CDR3 protein is CAISEDSPNTEAFF. The CDR3 DNA reads as TGTGCCATCAGTGAAGACAGCCCGAACACTGAAGCTTTCTTT.

The chain couples TRBV19 to TRBJ2-7, with D perhaps TRBD1 (6 bases). V dropped 1 base and J dropped 1 base, with 14 bases sitting between them. This CDR3 is 16 amino acids long. Germline V gene data show CDR1 as LNHDA and CDR2 as SQIVND (reference sequence). The CDR3 nucleotides are TGTGCCAGTAGTATAGGAGCAGGGGCGAGGTCCTACGAGCAGTACTTC. Residues: CASSIGAGARSYEQYF.

This clonotype was counted between two and nine times. The chain combines TRBV6-2 or TRBV6-3 with TRBJ2-1; D is undetermined. V was trimmed by 5 bases and J by 9 bases, leaving 11 bases between them. The CDR3 totals 12 residues. In germline, CDR1 is MNHEY, CDR2 SVGEGT. CDR3 bases: TGTGCCAGCAGTCCCGACTCCTCTGAGCAGTTCTTC. Protein sequence: CASSPDSSEQFF.

The gene calls are TRBV4-3 and TRBJ2-1, with 7 bases matching TRBD2. Germline V gene lookup returns CDR1 LGHNA and CDR2 YSLEER. The CDR3 covers 17 residues. Trimming cost V 0 bases and J 4 bases; bases outside gene matches: 9. This CDR3 reads CASSQDPQGGVYNEQFF. DNA of the CDR3: TGCGCCAGCAGCCAAGACCCGCAGGGAGGGGTTTACAATGAGCAGTTCTTC.

The V and J genes are TRBV5-6 and TRBJ2-2, with D unclear. Per germline, CDR1 SGHDT and CDR2 YYEEEE. Trimming removed 0 bases from V and 7 bases from J, with 4 bases in between. The CDR3 sequence is 12 residues long. In DNA form, the CDR3 reads TGTGCCAGCAGCTTGGGAGGCGGGGAGCTGTTTTTT. Residues: CASSLGGGELFF. Full variable domain (outside the CDR3, taken from reference TRBV5-6 and TRBJ2-2): DAGVTQSPTHLIKTRGQQVTLRCSPKSGHDTVSWYQQALGQGPQFIFQYYEEEERQRGNFPDRFSGHQFPNYSSELNVNALLLGDSALYLCASSLGGGELFFGEGSRLTVL.

This clonotype was detected only once. The chain carries TRBV4-1 and TRBJ2-7; D uncertain. The germline CDR1 and CDR2 sequences are MGHRA and YSYEKL. The CDR3 length is 13 residues. Trimming cost V 3 bases and J 1 base, with 7 bases left between them. The CDR3 sequence: CASSHQASYEQYF. CDR3 sequence (DNA): TGCGCCAGCAGCCACCAAGCGTCCTACGAGCAGTACTTC.

The J gene is TRBJ1-4, the V gene TRBV7-9; D unresolved. This CDR3 is 16 amino acids long. V lost 4 bases to trimming and J lost 0 bases, with 12 bases between them. In germline, CDR1 is SEHNR, CDR2 FQNEAQ (reference sequence). The CDR3 region has the DNA TGTGCCAGCAGCTCCCCAGACCCAACAACTAATGAAAAACTGTTTTTT. It encodes CASSSPDPTTNEKLFF.

This clonotype was counted between two and nine times. V gene TRBV11-2 combines with J gene TRBJ1-5; no definite D call. V lost 0 bases and J lost 5, with 5 bases in between. Germline-derived CDR1 and CDR2 are SGHAT and FQNNGV. The CDR3 is made up of 13 amino acids. The CDR3 loop reads CASSLDPDQPQHF. The DNA for the CDR3 is TGTGCCAGCAGCTTAGATCCGGATCAGCCCCAGCATTTT.

The CDR3 sequence: CASSSGIEQFF. CDR3 DNA: TGTGCCAGCAGTTCCGGGATTGAGCAGTTCTTC. The chain employs TRBV28 and TRBJ2-1; D may be TRBD2 (5 bases). Per the germline V gene, CDR1 is MDHEN and CDR2 is SYDVKM. The CDR3 spans 11 residues. The V end was cut by 4 bases, the J end by 9 bases, with 7 bases between.

The rearrangement links TRBV19 to TRBJ1-1; D is undetermined. CDR1 is LNHDA and CDR2 is SQIVND in the germline V gene (reference sequence). Trimming pared 5 bases from V and 1 base from J, leaving 14 bases between. The CDR3 length is 15 residues. CDR3 bases: TGTGCCAGTAGTCCCATGGCGGGGAAGAACACTGAAGCTTTCTTT. It yields the protein CASSPMAGKNTEAFF.

This chain connects TRBV4-2 to TRBJ1-1; D not certain. The CDR3 sequence is 11 residues long. V shed 1 base and J shed 6 bases, with 3 bases lying between them. The germline V gene encodes CDR1 LGHNA and CDR2 YNFKEQ. The CDR3 DNA follows: TGTGCCAGCAGCCAAGGGGCTGAAGCTTTCTTT. It is translated as CASSQGAEAFF.

The sample holds one count of this clonotype. J is TRBJ2-3 and V is TRBV5-1, with D possibly being TRBD1 (6 bases). The germline V and J ends were trimmed by 0 bases and 3 bases, with 17 bases remaining between them. In germline, CDR1 is SGHRS, CDR2 YFSETQ. This CDR3 contains 17 residues. CDR3 bases: TGCGCCAGCAGCTTGGAACAGGGCCCAACCTATACAGATACGCAGTATTTT. This translates into CASSLEQGPTYTDTQYF.

The rearrangement joins TRBV19 to TRBJ2-7; D is unclear. Per germline, CDR1 LNHDA and CDR2 SQIVND (reference sequence). With 3 bases removed from V and 0 bases from J, the gap between germline ends came to 9 bases. There are 14 residues in the CDR3. This CDR3 is CASSITLFSYEQYF. CDR3 nucleotide sequence: TGTGCCAGTAGTATTACCCTGTTCTCCTACGAGCAGTACTTC.